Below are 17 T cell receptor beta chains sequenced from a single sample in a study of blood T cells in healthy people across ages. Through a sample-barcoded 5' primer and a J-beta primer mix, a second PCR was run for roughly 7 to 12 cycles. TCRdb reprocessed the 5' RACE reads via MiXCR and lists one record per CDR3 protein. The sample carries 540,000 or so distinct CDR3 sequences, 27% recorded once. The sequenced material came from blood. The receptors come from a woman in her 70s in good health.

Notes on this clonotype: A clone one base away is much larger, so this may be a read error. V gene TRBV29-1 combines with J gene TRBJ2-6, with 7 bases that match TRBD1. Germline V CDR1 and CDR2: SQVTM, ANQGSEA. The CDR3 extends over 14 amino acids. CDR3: CSVVEGAGANALTF. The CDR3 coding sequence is TGCAGCGTTGTTGAGGGGGCTGGGGCCAACGCCCTGACTTTC.

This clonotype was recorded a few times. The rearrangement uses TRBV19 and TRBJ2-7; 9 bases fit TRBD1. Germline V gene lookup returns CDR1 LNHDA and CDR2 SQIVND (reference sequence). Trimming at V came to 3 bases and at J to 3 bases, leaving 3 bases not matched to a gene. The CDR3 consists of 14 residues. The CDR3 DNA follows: TGTGCCAGTAGTATCGGACAGGGGTACTACGAGCAGTACTTC. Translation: CASSIGQGYYEQYF.

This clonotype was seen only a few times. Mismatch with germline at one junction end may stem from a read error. CDR3 coding DNA: TGTGCTAGCAGGCAGAGTGGGGGTACTAACTATGGCTACACCTTC. Translation gives CASRQSGGTNYGYTF. This chain joins TRBV6-6 and TRBJ1-2; D is perhaps TRBD1 (5 bases). Germline V gene lookup returns CDR1 MNHNY and CDR2 SVGAGI (reference sequence). The CDR3 has 15 residues.

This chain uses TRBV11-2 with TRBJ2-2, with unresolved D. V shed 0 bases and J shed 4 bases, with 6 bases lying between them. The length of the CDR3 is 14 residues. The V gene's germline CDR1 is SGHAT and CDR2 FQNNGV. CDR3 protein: CASSLEVFTGELFF. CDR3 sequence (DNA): TGTGCCAGCAGCTTAGAGGTATTCACCGGGGAGCTGTTTTTT. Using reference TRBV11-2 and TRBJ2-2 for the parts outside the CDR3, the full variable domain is EAGVAQSPRYKIIEKRQSVAFWCNPISGHATLYWYQQILGQGPKLLIQFQNNGVVDDSQLPKDRFSAERLKGVDSTLKIQPAKLEDSAVYLCASSLEVFTGELFFGEGSRLTVL.

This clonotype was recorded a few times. The CDR3 DNA follows: TGTGCCAGCAGCTTAGACCAGGCAACGGGGCAGTTCTTC. This sequence encodes CASSLDQATGQFF. V and J are TRBV7-9 and TRBJ2-1; D is undetermined. V was shortened by 1 base and J by 12 bases, with 13 bases between the two germline ends. CDR1 and CDR2 from the germline V gene are SEHNR and FQNEAQ (reference sequence). The CDR3 consists of 13 residues. The full variable domain, with the rest looked up from reference TRBV7-9 and TRBJ2-1, is DTGVSQNPRHKITKRGQNVTFRCDPISEHNRLYWYRQTLGQGPEFLTYFQNEAQLEKSRLLSDRFSAERPKGSFSTLEIQRTEQGDSAMYLCASSLDQATGQFFGPGTRLTVL.

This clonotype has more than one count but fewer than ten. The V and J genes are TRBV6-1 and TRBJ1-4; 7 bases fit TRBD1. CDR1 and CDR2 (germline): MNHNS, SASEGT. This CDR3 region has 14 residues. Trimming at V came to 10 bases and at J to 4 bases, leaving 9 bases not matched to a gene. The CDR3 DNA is TGTGCCACCACCCCGGGACAGATTAATGAAAAACTGTTTTTT. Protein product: CATTPGQINEKLFF.

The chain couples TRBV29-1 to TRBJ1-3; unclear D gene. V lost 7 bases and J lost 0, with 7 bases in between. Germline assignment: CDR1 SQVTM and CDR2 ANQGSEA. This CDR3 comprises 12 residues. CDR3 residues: CSAGFSGNTIYF. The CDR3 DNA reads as TGCAGCGCAGGCTTCTCTGGAAACACCATATATTTT. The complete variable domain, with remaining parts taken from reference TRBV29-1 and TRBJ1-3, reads SAVISQKPSRDICQRGTSLTIQCQVDSQVTMMFWYRQQPGQSLTLIATANQGSEATYESGFVIDKFPISRPNLTFSTLTVSNMSPEDSSIYLCSAGFSGNTIYFGEGSWLTVV.

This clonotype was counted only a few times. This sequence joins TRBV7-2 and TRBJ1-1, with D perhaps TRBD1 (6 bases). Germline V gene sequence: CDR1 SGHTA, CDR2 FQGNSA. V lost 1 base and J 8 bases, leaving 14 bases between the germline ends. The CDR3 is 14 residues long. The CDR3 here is CASSLGGASREAFF. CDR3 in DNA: TGTGCCAGCAGCTTAGGGGGGGCCTCTCGGGAAGCTTTCTTT.

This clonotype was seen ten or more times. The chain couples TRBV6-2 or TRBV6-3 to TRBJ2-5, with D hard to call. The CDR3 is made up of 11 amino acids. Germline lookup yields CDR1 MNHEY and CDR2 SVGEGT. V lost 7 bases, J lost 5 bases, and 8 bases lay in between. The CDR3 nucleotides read TGTGCCAGCAAGGAATGGGAGACCCAGTACTTC. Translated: CASKEWETQYF.

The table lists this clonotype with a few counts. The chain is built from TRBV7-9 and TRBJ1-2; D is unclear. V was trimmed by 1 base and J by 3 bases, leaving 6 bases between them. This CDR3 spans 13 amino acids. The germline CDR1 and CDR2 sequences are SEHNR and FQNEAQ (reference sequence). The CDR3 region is CASSLVAHYGYTF. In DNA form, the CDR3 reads TGTGCCAGCAGCTTAGTGGCACACTATGGCTACACCTTC.

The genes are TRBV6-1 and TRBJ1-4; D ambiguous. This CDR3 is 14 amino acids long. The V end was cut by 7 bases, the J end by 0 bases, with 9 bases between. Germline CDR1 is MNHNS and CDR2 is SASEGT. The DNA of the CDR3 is TGTGCCAGCACCCTGACCTCAACTAATGAAAAACTGTTTTTT. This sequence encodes CASTLTSTNEKLFF.

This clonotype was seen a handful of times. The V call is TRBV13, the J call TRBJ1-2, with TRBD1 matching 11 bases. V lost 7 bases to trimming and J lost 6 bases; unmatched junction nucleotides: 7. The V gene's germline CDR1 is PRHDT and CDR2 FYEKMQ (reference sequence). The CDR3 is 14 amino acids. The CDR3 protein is CASIQRDRGNGYTF. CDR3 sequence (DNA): TGTGCCAGCATCCAACGGGACAGGGGGAATGGCTACACCTTC.

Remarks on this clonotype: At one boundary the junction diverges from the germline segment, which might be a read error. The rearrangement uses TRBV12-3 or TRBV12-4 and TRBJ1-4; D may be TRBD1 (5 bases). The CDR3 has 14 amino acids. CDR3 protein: CASGLSGSDEKLFF. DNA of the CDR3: TGTGCCAGCGGTTTATCAGGGTCGGATGAAAAACTGTTTTTT.

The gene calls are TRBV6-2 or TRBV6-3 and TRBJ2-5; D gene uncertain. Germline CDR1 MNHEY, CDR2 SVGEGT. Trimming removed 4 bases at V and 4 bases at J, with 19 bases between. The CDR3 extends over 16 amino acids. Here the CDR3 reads CASSSIRVSSLETQYF. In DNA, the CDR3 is TGTGCCAGCAGTTCTATTCGGGTGTCCTCGTTAGAGACCCAGTACTTC.

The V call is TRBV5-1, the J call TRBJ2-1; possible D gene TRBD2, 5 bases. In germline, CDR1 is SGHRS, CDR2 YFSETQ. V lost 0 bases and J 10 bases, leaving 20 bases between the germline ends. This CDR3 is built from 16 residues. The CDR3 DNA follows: TGCGCCAGCAGCTTGGGGAGCGGAACCGTACAATACGAGCAGTTCTTC. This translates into CASSLGSGTVQYEQFF.

This CDR3 reads CASSPDSYTIYF. CDR3 sequence (DNA): TGTGCCAGCTCACCGGACAGTTACACCATATATTTT. The chain links TRBV18 to TRBJ1-3, with a tentative D call TRBD1 (6 bases). CDR3 length: 12 residues. Trimming left V 3 bases short and J 8 bases short, with 8 bases between. The germline V gene encodes CDR1 KGHSH and CDR2 LQKENI.

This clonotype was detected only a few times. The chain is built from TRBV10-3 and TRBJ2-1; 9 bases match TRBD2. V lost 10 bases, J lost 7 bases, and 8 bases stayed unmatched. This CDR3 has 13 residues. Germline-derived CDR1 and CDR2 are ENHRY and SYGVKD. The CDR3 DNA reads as TGTGCCACCTTAGCGGGGGCGAGAAATGAGCAGTTCTTC. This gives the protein CATLAGARNEQFF.